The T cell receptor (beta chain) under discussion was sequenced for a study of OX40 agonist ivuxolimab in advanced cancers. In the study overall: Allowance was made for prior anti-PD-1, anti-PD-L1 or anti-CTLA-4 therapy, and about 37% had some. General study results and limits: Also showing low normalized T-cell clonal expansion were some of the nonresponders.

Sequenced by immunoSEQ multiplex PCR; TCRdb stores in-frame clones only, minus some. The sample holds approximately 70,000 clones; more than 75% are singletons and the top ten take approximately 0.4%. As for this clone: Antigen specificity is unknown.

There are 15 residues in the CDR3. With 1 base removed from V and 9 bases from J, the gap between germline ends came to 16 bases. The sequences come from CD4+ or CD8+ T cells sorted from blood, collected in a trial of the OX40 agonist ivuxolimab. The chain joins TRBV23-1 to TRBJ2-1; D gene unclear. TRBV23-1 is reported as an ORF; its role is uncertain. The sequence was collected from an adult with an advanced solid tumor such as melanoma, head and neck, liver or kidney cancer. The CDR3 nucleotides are TGCGCCAGCAGTCAATGGTTAGTTGGGGAAACTGAGCAGTTCTTC. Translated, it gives CASSQWLVGETEQFF.